This T cell receptor beta chain was captured by sequencing in a study of control samples from healthy donors and cancer patients. Sequencing was performed with immunoSEQ multiplex PCR; in TCRdb, only in-frame clones are kept and a portion is missing. The sample lists 85,000 to 100,000 clones; around 80% were seen once. J gave up 2 bases and V 0 bases, and 5 bases lay outside the gene matches. Germline CDR1 reads SGDLS; CDR2 reads YYNGEE. This CDR3 spans 16 amino acids. The sequencing input was blood. This chain joins TRBV9 and TRBJ2-1; 7 nucleotides align to TRBD1. This clonotype was sampled from a man aged 55-75 years in good health. In nucleotides, the CDR3 is TGTGCCAGCAGCGTAGCGGACAGGTTGACCTACAATGAGCAGTTCTTC. As protein: CASSVADRLTYNEQFF.